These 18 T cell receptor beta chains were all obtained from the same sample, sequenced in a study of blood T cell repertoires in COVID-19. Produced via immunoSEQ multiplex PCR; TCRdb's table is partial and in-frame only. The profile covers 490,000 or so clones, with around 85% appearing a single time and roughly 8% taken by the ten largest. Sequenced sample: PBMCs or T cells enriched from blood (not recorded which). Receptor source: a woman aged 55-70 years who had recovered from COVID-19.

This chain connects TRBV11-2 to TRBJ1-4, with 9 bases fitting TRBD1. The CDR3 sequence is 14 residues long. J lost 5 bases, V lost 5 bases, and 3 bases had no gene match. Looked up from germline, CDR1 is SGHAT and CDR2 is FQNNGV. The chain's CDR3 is CASSPGTGNEKLFF. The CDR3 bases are TGTGCCAGCAGCCCCGGGACAGGGAATGAAAAACTGTTTTTT.

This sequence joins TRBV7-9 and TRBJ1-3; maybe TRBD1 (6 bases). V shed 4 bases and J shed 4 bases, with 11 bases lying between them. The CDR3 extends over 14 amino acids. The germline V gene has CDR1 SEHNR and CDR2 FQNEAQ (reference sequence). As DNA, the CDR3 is TGTGCCAGCAGCTCACGGGGGGCAGGAAACACCATATATTTT. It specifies CASSSRGAGNTIYF.

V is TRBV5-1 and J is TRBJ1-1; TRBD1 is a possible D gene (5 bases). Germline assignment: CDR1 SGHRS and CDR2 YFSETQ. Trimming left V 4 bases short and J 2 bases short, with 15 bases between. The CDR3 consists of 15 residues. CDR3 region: CASSPQPGLNTEAFF. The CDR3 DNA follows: TGCGCCAGCAGCCCCCAACCGGGACTAAACACTGAAGCTTTCTTT. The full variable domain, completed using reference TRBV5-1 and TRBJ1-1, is KAGVTQTPRYLIKTRGQQVTLSCSPISGHRSVSWYQQTPGQGLQFLFEYFSETQRNKGNFPGRFSGRQFSNSRSEMNVSTLELGDSALYLCASSPQPGLNTEAFFGQGTRLTVV.

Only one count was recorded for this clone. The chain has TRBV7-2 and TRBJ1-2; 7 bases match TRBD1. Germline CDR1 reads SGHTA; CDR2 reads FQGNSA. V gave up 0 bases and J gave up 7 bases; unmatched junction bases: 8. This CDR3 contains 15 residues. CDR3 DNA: TGTGCCAGCAGCTTAGCCGGGACAGCCCGCGGTGGCTACACCTTC. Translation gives CASSLAGTARGGYTF.

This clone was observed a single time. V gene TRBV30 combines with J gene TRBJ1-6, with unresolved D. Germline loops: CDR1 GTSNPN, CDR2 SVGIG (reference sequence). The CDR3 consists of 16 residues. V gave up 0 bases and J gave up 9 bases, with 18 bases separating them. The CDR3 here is CAWSVWSSNNRSPLHF. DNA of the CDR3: TGTGCCTGGAGTGTGTGGTCTTCCAACAACCGTTCACCCCTCCACTTT.

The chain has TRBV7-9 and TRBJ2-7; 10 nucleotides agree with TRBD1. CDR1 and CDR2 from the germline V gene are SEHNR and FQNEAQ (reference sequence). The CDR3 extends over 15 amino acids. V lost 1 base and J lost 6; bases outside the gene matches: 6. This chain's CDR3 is CASSLGGQGFSEQYV. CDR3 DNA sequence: TGTGCCAGCAGCTTAGGGGGACAGGGGTTTTCCGAGCAGTACGTC.

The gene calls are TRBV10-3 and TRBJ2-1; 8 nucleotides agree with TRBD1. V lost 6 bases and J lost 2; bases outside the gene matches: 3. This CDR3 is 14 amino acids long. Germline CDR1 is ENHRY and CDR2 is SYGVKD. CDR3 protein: CAISSGQAYNEQFF. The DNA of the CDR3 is TGTGCCATCAGCTCGGGACAGGCCTACAATGAGCAGTTCTTC.

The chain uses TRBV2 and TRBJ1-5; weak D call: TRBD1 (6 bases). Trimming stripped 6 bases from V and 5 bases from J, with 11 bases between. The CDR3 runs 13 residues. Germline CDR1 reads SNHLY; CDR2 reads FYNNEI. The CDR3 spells CASRAGQYQPQHF. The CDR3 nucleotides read TGTGCCAGCAGGGCAGGACAGTATCAGCCCCAGCATTTT. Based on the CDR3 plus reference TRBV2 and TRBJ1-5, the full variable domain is EPEVTQTPSHQVTQMGQEVILRCVPISNHLYFYWYRQILGQKVEFLVSFYNNEISEKSEIFDDQFSVERPDGSNFTLKIRSTKLEDSAMYFCASRAGQYQPQHFGDGTRLSIL.

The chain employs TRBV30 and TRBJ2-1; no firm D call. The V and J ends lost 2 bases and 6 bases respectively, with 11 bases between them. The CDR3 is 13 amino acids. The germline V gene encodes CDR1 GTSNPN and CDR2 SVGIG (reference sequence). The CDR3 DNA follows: TGTGCCTGGAGTATCTCTCCCAGCAATGAGCAGTTCTTC. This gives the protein CAWSISPSNEQFF.

The chain's CDR3 is CSASEDTYTQYF. The CDR3 nucleotides read TGCAGTGCTAGTGAGGACACTTATACGCAGTATTTT. The gene calls are TRBV20-1 and TRBJ2-3, with D maybe TRBD1 (5 bases). The germline V and J ends were trimmed by 3 bases and 7 bases, with 11 bases remaining between them. Germline V lookup: CDR1 DFQATT, CDR2 SNEGSKA (reference sequence). The CDR3 totals 12 residues.

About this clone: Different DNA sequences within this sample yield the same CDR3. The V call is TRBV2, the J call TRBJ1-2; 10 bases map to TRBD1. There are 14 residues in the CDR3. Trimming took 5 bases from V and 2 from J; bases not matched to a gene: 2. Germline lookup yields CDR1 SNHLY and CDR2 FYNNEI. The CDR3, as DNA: TGTGCCAGCAGTCCGGGACAGGGGAACTATGGCTACACCTTC. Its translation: CASSPGQGNYGYTF.

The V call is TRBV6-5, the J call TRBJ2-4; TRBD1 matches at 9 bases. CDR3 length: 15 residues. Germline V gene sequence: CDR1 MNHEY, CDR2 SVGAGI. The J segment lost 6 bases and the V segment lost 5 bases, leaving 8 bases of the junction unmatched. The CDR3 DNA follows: TGTGCCAGCAGTCCGCTGGGGACAGGGATAAACATTCAGTACTTC. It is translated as CASSPLGTGINIQYF.

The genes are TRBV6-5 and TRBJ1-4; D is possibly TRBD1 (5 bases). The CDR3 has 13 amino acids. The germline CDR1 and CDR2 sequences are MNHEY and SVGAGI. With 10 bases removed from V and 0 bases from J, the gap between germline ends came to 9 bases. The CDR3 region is CATSTATNEKLFF. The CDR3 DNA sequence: TGTGCCACCTCGACAGCAACTAATGAAAAACTGTTTTTT.

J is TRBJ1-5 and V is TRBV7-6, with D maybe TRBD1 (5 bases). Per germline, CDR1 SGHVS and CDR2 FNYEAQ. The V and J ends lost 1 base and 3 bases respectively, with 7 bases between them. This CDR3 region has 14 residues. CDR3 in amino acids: CASSLEDNNQPQHF. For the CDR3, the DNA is TGTGCCAGCAGCTTAGAGGACAACAATCAGCCCCAGCATTTT. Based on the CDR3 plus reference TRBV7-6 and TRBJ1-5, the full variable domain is GAGVSQSPRYKVTKRGQDVALRCDPISGHVSLYWYRQALGQGPEFLTYFNYEAQQDKSGLPNDRFSAERPEGSISTLTIQRTEQRDSAMYRCASSLEDNNQPQHFGDGTRLSIL.

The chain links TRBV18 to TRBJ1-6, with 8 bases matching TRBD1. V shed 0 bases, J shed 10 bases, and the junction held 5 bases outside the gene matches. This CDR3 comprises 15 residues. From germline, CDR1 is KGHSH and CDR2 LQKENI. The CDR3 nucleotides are TGTGCCAGCTCACCACCGCAGACAGGGGAATCACCCCTCCACTTT. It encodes CASSPPQTGESPLHF.

CDR3 sequence: CASSQRGQTEKLFF. CDR3 nucleotide sequence: TGCGCCAGCAGCCAGAGGGGACAGACTGAAAAACTGTTTTTT. This chain uses TRBV4-1 with TRBJ1-4; 7 bases agree with TRBD1. Germline V gene data show CDR1 as MGHRA and CDR2 as YSYEKL. The ends lost 3 bases at V and 7 bases at J; junction bases unmatched: 5. The CDR3 loop spans 14 amino acids.

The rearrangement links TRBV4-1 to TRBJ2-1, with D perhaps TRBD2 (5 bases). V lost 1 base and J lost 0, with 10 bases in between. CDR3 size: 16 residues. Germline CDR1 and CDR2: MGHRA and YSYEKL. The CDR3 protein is CASSQVTGSSYNEQFF. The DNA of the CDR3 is TGCGCCAGCAGCCAAGTGACGGGAAGCTCCTACAATGAGCAGTTCTTC.

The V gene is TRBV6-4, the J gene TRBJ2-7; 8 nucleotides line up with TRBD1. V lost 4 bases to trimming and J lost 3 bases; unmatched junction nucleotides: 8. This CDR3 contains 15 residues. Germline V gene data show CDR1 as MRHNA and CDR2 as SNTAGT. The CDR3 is CASSGGPRGHYEQYV. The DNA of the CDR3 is TGTGCCAGCAGTGGGGGGCCCAGGGGGCACTACGAGCAGTACGTC.